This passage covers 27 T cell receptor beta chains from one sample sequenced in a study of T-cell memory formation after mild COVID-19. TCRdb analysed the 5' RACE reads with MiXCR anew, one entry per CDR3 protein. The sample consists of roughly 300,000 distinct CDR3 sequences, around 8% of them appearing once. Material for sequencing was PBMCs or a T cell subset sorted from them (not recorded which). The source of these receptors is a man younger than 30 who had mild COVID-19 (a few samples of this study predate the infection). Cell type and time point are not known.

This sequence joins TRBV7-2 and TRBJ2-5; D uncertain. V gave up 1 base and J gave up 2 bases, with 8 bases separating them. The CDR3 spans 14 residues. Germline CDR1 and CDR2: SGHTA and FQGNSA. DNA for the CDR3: TGTGCCAGCAGCTTAGGCTACACTCAAGAGACCCAGTACTTC. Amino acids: CASSLGYTQETQYF. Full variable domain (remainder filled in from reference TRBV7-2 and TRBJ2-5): GAGVSQSPSNKVTEKGKDVELRCDPISGHTALYWYRQSLGQGLEFLIYFQGNSAPDKSGLPSDRFSAERTGGSVSTLTIQRTQQEDSAVYLCASSLGYTQETQYFGPGTRLLVL.

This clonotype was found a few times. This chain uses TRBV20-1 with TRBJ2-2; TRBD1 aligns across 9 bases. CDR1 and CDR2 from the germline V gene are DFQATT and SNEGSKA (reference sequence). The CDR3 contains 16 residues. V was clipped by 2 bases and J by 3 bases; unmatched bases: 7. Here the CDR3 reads CSARSGTGTYTGELFF. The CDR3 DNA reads TGCAGTGCTAGAAGTGGGACAGGGACCTACACCGGGGAGCTGTTTTTT.

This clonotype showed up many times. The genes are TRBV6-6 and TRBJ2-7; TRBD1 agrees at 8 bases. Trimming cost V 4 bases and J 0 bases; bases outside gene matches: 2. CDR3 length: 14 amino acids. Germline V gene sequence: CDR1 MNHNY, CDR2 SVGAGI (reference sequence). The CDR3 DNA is TGTGCCAGCAGTTGGGACAGGTACTCCTACGAGCAGTACGTC. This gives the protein CASSWDRYSYEQYV.

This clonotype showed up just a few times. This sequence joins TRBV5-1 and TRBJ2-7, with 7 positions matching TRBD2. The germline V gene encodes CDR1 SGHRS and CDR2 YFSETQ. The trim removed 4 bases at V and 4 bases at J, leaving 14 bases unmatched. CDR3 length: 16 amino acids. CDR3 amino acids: CASSPTVGGGAYEQYF. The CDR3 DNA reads TGCGCCAGCAGCCCCACTGTCGGCGGGGGAGCTTACGAGCAGTACTTC.

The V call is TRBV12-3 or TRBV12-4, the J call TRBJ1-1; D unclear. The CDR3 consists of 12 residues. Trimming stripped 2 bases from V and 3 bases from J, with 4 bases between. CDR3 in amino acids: CASSLIDTEAFF. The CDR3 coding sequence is TGTGCCAGCAGTTTAATAGACACTGAAGCTTTCTTT.

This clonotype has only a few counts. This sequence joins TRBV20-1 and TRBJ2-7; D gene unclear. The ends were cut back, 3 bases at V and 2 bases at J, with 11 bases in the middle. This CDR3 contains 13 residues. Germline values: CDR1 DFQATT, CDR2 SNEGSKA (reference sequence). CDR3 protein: CSARTSPTYEQYF. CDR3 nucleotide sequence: TGCAGTGCTAGGACATCTCCTACCTACGAGCAGTACTTC.

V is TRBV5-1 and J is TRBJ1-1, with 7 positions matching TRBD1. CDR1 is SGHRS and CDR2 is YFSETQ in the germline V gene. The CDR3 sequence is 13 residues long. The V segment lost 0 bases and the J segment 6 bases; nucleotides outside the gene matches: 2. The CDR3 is CASSLGDRAEAFF. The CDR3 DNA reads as TGCGCCAGCAGCTTGGGAGACAGGGCTGAAGCTTTCTTT.

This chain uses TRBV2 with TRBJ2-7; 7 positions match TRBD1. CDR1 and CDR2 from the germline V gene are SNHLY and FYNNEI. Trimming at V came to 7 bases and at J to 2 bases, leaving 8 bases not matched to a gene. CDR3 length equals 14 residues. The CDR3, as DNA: TGTGCCAGCACCGCGACAGGGAACCCCTACGAGCAGTACGTC. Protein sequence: CASTATGNPYEQYV.

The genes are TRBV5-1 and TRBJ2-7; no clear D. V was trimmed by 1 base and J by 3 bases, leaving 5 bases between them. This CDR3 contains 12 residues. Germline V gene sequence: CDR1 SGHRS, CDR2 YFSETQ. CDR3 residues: CASSLNRYEQYF. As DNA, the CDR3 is TGCGCCAGCAGCTTGAACCGCTACGAGCAGTACTTC.

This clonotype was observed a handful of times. The CDR3 protein is CATSDSPGQGTDTQYF. CDR3 nucleotide sequence: TGTGCCACCAGTGATTCCCCGGGACAGGGGACAGATACGCAGTATTTT. The chain is built from TRBV24-1 and TRBJ2-3; 10 nucleotides agree with TRBD1. Germline V gene data show CDR1 as KGHDR and CDR2 as SFDVKD. J was trimmed by 3 bases and V by 2 bases; bases with no gene match: 4. CDR3 length: 16 amino acids.

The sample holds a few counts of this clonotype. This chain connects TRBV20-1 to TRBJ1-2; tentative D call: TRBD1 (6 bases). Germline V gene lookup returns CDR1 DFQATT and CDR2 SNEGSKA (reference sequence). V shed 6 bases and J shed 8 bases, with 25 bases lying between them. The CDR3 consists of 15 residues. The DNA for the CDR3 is TGCAGTGCCCGCCCACAGGGATACGGGGTAGGGGGCTACACCTTC. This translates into CSARPQGYGVGGYTF.

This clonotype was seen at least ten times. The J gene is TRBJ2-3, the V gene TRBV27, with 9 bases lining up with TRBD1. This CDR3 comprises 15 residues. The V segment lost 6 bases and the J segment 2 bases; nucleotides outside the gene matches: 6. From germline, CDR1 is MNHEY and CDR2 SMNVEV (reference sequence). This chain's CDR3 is CASSHRGRDTDTQYF. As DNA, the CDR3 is TGTGCCAGCAGCCACAGGGGGCGGGACACAGATACGCAGTATTTT.

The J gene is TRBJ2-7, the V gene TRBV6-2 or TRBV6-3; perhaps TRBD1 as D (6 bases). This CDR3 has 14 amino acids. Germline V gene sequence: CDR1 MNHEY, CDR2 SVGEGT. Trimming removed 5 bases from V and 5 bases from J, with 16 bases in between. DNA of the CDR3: TGTGCCAGCAGTAGCGCCGTAGGGGGAAACGAGCAGTACTTC. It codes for CASSSAVGGNEQYF.

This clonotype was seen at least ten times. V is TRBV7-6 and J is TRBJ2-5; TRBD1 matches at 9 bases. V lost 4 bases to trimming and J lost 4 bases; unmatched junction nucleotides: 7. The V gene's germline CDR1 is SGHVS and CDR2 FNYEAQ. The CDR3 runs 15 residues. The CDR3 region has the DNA TGTGCCAGCAGCTCCCGAACAGGGGGCAGAGAGACCCAGTACTTC. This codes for CASSSRTGGRETQYF.

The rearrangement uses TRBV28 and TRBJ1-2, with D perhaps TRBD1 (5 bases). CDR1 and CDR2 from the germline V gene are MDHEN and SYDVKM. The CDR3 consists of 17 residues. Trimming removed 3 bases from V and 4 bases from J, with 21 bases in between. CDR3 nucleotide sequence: TGTGCCAGCAGTTTCCACCTTGAGGGACGGAAGACCTATGGCTACACCTTC. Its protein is CASSFHLEGRKTYGYTF.

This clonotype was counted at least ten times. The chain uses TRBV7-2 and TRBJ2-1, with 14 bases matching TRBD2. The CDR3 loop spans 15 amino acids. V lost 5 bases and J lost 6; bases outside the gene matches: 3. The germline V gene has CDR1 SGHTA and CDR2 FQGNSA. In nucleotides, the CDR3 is TGTGCCAGCAGCCAGGGACTAGCGGGGGCCAATGAGCAGTTCTTC. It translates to CASSQGLAGANEQFF.

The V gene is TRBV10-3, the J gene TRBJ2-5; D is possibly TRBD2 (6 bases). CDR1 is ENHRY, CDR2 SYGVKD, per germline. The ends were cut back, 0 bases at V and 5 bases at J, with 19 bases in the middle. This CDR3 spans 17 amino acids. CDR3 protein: CAISESGTPWVGETQYF. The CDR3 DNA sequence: TGTGCCATCAGTGAGTCTGGGACTCCGTGGGTCGGGGAGACCCAGTACTTC.

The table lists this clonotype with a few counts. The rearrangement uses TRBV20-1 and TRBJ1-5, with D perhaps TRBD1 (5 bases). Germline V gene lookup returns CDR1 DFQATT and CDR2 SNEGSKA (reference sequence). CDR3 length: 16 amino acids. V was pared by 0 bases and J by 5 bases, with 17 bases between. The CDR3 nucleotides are TGCAGTGCTAGAGATCTGCCAGGGCGTACGGATCAGCCCCAGCATTTT. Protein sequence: CSARDLPGRTDQPQHF.

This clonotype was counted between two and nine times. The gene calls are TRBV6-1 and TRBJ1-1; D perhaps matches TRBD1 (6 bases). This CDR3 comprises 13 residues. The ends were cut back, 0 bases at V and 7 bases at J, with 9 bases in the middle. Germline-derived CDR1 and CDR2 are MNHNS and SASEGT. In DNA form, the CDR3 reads TGTGCCAGCAGTGAAGCACAGGGCTTTGAAGCTTTCTTT. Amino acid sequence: CASSEAQGFEAFF.

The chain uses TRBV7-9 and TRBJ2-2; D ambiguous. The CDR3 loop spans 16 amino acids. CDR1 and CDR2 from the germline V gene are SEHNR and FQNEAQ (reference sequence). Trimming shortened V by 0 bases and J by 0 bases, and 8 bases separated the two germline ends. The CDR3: CASSLASQANTGELFF. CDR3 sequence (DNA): TGTGCCAGCAGCTTAGCGAGCCAGGCGAACACCGGGGAGCTGTTTTTT.

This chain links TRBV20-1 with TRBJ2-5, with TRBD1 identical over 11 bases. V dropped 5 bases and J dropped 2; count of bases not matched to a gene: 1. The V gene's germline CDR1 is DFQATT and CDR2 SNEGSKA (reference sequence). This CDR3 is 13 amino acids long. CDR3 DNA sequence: TGCAGTGCTGGGGACAGGGGGCAAGAGACCCAGTACTTC. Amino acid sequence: CSAGDRGQETQYF.

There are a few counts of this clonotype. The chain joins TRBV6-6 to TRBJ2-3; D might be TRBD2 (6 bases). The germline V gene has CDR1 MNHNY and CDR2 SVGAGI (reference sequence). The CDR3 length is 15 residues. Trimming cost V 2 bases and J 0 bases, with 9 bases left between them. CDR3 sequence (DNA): TGTGCCAGCAGTTACGGGACTGCTAGCACAGATACGCAGTATTTT. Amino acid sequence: CASSYGTASTDTQYF.

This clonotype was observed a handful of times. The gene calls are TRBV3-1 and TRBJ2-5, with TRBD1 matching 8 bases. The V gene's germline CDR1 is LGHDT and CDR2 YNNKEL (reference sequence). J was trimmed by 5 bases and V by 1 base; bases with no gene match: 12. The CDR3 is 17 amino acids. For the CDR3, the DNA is TGTGCCAGCAGCCAAGCCCCCGGCAGGGGGCTAGGGGAGACCCAGTACTTC. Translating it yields CASSQAPGRGLGETQYF.

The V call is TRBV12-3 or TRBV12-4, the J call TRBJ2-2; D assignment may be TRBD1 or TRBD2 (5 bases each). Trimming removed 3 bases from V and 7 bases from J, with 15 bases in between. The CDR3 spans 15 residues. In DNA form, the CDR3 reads TGTGCCAGCAGTTTGCTTAGAGGGGTCGGCGGGGAGCTGTTTTTT. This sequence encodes CASSLLRGVGGELFF.

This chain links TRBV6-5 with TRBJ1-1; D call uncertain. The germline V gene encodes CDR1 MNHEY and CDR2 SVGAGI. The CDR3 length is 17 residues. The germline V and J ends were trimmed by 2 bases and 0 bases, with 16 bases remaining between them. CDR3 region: CASSYTNPGYLNTEAFF. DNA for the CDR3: TGTGCCAGCAGTTACACCAACCCAGGCTACTTGAACACTGAAGCTTTCTTT.

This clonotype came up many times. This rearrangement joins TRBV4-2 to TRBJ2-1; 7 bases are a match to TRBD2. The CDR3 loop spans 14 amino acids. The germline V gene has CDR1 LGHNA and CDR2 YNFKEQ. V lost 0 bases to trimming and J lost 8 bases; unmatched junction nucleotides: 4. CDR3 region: CASSQDPGRDEQFF. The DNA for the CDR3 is TGTGCCAGCAGCCAAGATCCAGGGAGGGATGAGCAGTTCTTC.

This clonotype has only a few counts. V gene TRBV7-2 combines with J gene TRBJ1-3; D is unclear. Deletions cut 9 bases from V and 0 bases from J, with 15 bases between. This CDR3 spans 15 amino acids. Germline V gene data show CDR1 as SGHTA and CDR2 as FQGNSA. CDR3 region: CARLEAMRSGNTIYF. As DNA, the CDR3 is TGTGCCAGGTTGGAGGCGATGCGCTCTGGAAACACCATATATTTT.